This TCR beta chain was sequenced during a study of T cells in Graves' hyperthyroidism and ophthalmopathy. CDR1 and CDR2 from the germline V gene are DFQATT and SNEGSKA (reference sequence). The length of the CDR3 is 13 residues. J was trimmed by 3 bases and V by 5 bases; bases with no gene match: 6. Amplification targeted TCR beta CDR3 regions from RNA transcripts. Primed by the HTBI set, a first-round RT-PCR was run on the TCR CDR3. One entry per CDR3 protein, called by TCRdb with MiXCR from the multiplex PCR reads. The data contain hundreds of thousands of distinct CDR3 sequences, about 15% of them singletons.

Sequenced: blood. V and J are TRBV20-1 and TRBJ2-5; 7 bases align to TRBD1. The TCR originated in a young woman with Graves' hyperthyroidism. The CDR3 loop reads CSAGTAAKETQYF. CDR3 bases: TGCAGTGCTGGGACAGCCGCAAAAGAGACCCAGTACTTC.